Described below is a single TCR beta chain sequence and its context. The repertoire was sequenced with immunoSEQ multiplex PCR; TCRdb's copy has only in-frame clones and lacks some. Of about 130,000 clones listed, more than 75% are singletons. This sample is part of a study of PD-L1 blockade in urothelial cancer. Turning to the study itself: Per blood sample, T cells had a median of approximately 150,000.

Time point noted: peripheral blood 6 weeks after treatment start. Urothelial carcinoma, locally advanced or metastatic, affected the patients. Trimming pared 4 bases from V and 8 bases from J, leaving 14 bases between. There are 14 residues in the CDR3. CDR1 and CDR2 from the germline V gene are MDHEN and SYDVKM. This sequence originates from a man between 50 and 59 years old with urothelial cancer. Sequenced here: PBMCs, sampled around atezolizumab (anti-PD-L1) treatment. The chain combines TRBV28 with TRBJ1-4; D possibly corresponds to TRBD1 (6 bases). DNA for the CDR3: TGTGCCAGCAGTTATGGACAGTTGCGGGAAAAACTGTTTTTT. Residues: CASSYGQLREKLFF.